Listed here is a single TCR beta chain. The entry originates in a study of blood T cell repertoires in COVID-19. Study overall: Sample material is recorded as cDNA or gDNA derived from T cells, B-cell-depleted T cells, or PBMCs.

Per the study methods: Amplification of reference gene primers was used by the study to estimate nucleated cell counts. The repertoire was sequenced with immunoSEQ multiplex PCR; TCRdb's copy has only in-frame clones and lacks some. The V and J calls and clone size are taken from that table; D and trimming were inferred from the DNA. The sample has some 670,000 clones; just under 90% are singletons. After removal of 4 bases from V and 3 bases from J, the junction contained 14 bases not matched to a gene. From germline, CDR1 is LGHDT and CDR2 YNNKEL (reference sequence). CDR3 length: 18 amino acids. Sequencing was performed on peripheral blood. The source of this sequence is a young woman with acute or convalescent COVID-19. J is TRBJ2-7 and V is TRBV3-1 (or the pseudogene TRBV3-2); TRBD2 agrees at 11 bases. Here the CDR3 reads CASSPLLAGVSSLYEQYF. CDR3 nucleotides: TGTGCCAGCAGCCCTTTACTAGCGGGGGTGTCCTCCCTCTACGAGCAGTACTTC.